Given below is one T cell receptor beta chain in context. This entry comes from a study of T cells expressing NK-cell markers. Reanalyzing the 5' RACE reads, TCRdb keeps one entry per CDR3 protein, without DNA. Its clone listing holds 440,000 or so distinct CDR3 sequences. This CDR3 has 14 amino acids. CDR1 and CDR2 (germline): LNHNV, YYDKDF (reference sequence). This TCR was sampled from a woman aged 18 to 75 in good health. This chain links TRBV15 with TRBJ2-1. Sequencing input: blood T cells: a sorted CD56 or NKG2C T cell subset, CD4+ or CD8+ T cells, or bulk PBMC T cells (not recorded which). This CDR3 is CATSIIRIDNEQFF.